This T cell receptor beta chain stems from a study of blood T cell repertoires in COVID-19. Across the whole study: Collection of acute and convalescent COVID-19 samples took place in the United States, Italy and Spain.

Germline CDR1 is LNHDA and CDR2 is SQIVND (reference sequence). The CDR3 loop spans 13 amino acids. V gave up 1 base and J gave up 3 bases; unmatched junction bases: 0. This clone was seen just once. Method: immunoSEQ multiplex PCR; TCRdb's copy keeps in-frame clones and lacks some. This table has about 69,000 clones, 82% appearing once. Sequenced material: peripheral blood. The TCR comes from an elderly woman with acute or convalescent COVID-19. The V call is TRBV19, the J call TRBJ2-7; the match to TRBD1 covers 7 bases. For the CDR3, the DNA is TGTGCCAGTAGTATAGGACAGGGCTACGAGCAGTACTTC. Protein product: CASSIGQGYEQYF.